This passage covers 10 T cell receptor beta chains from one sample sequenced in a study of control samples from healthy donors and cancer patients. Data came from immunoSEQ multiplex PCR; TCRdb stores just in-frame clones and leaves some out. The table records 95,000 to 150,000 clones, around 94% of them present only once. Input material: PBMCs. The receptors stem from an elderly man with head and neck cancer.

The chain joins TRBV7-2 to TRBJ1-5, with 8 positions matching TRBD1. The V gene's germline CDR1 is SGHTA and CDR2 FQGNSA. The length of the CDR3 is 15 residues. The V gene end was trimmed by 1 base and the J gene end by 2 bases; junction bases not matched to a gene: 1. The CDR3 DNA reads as TGTGCCAGCAGCTTAGTACAGGGGGGCAATCAGCCCCAGCATTTT. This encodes CASSLVQGGNQPQHF. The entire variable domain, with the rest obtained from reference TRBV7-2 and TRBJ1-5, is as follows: GAGVSQSPSNKVTEKGKDVELRCDPISGHTALYWYRQSLGQGLEFLIYFQGNSAPDKSGLPSDRFSAERTGGSVSTLTIQRTQQEDSAVYLCASSLVQGGNQPQHFGDGTRLSIL.

This CDR3 reads CASSPSSGSLRDTQYF. CDR3 coding DNA: TGTGCCAGCAGCCCATCTAGCGGGAGTCTCCGGGATACGCAGTATTTT. This rearrangement joins TRBV7-2 to TRBJ2-3, with TRBD2 matching over 10 bases. Trimming cost V 5 bases and J 6 bases; bases outside gene matches: 11. The germline V gene encodes CDR1 SGHTA and CDR2 FQGNSA. This CDR3 region has 16 residues. The full variable domain, with the rest looked up from reference TRBV7-2 and TRBJ2-3, is GAGVSQSPSNKVTEKGKDVELRCDPISGHTALYWYRQSLGQGLEFLIYFQGNSAPDKSGLPSDRFSAERTGGSVSTLTIQRTQQEDSAVYLCASSPSSGSLRDTQYFGPGTRLTVL.

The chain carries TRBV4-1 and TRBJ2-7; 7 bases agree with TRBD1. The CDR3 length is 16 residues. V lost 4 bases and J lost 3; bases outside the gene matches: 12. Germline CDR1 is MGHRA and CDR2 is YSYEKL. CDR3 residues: CASSRDFRQGFYEQYF. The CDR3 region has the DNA TGCGCCAGCAGCCGAGATTTTCGACAGGGTTTCTACGAGCAGTACTTC.

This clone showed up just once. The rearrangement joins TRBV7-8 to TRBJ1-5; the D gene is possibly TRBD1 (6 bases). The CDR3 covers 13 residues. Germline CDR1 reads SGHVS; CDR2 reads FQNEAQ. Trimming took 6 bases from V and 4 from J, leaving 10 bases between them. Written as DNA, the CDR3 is TGTGCCAGCAGGCAGGGGCAAAATCAGCCCCAGCATTTT. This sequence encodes CASRQGQNQPQHF.

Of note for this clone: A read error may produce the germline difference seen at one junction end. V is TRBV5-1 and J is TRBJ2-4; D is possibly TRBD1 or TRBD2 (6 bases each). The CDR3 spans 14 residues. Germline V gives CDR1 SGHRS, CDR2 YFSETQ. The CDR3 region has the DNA TGCGCCCGCAGCTGGGCCGGGGGCGAAAACATTCAGTACTTC. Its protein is CARSWAGGENIQYF.

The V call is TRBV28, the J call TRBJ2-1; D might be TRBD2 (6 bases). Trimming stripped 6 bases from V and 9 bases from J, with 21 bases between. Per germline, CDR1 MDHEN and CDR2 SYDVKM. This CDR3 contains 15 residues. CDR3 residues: CASRTAGYRVGEQFF. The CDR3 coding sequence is TGTGCCAGCAGAACCGCGGGGTATCGGGTGGGTGAGCAGTTCTTC.

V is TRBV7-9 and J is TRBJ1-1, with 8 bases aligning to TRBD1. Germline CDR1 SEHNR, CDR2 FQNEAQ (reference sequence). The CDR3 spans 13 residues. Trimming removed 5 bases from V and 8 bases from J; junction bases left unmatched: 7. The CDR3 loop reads CASSRTGKAEAFF. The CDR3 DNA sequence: TGTGCCAGCAGCCGGACAGGGAAGGCAGAAGCTTTCTTT.

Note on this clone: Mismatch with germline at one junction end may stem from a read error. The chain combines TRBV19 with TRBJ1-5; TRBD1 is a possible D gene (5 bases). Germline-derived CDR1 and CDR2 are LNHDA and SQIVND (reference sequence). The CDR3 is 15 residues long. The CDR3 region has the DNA TGTGCCAGTAGTATAGGGCAGGGACGCAATCAGCCCCAGCGTTTT. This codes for CASSIGQGRNQPQRF.

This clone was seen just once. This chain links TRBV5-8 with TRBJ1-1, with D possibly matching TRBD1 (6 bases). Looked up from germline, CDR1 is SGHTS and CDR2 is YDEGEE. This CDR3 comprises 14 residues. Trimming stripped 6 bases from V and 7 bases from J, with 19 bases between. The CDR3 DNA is TGTGCCAGCACCCCCTTGGGGGGCCGCCTTGAAGCTTTCTTT. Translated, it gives CASTPLGGRLEAFF.

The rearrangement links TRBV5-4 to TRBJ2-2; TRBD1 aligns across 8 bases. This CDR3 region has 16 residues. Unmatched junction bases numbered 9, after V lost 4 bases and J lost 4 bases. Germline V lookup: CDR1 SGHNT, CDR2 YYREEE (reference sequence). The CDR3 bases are TGTGCCAGCAGCCAGGGACAGGAGGACACCACCGGGGAGCTGTTTTTT. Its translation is CASSQGQEDTTGELFF. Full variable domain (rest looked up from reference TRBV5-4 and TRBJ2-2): ETGVTQSPTHLIKTRGQQVTLRCSSQSGHNTVSWYQQALGQGPQFIFQYYREEENGRGNFPPRFSGLQFPNYSSELNVNALELDDSALYLCASSQGQEDTTGELFFGEGSRLTVL.